This is a list of T cell receptor beta chains from one sample in a study of T cell changes during pregnancy in multiple sclerosis. Assay: immunoSEQ multiplex PCR; the TCRdb copy retains only in-frame clones and omits some. Among approximately 72,000 clones listed, about 94% were seen once. Here the sequenced sample was peripheral blood, taken in the first trimester of pregnancy. All receptors come from a female donor in good health, enrolled as a control in a pregnancy study. CDR3s include the opening cysteine and the closing phenylalanine or tryptophan. Fields, in order: CDR3 protein, CDR3 DNA, J gene, V gene, D gene, clone size. D genes are given only for firm matches. Clone sizes are given selectively: once, few, many, or a class where the clone is expanded.

CASRSLAKNIQYF,TGCGCCAGCAGATCCTTAGCCAAAAACATTCAGTACTTC,TRBJ2-4,TRBV4-1,-,-
CASSQEGGRGTEAFF,TGTGCCAGCAGCCAAGAGGGGGGTCGGGGAACTGAAGCTTTCTTT,TRBJ1-1,TRBV4-2,-,-
CASSEPAQRVGTEAFF,TGTGCCAGCAGTGAGCCGGCCCAGCGGGTTGGCACTGAAGCTTTCTTT,TRBJ1-1,TRBV6-4,-,-
CASSLEAGGGAGETQYF,TGTGCCAGCAGCTTGGAGGCTGGGGGGGGCGCCGGGGAGACCCAGTACTTC,TRBJ2-5,TRBV5-6,-,-
CSVDGLAGATYNEQFF,TGCAGCGTTGACGGGCTAGCGGGAGCCACCTACAATGAGCAGTTCTTC,TRBJ2-1,TRBV29-1,TRBD2,-
CASSPRTSGSTDTQYF,TGTGCCAGCAGCCCTAGGACTAGCGGAAGCACAGATACGCAGTATTTT,TRBJ2-3,TRBV4-2,TRBD2,-
CATSRDTSTNEKLFF,TGTGCCACCAGCAGAGATACATCAACTAATGAAAAACTGTTTTTT,TRBJ1-4,TRBV15,-,-
CASSFAATGGETQYF,TGCGCCAGCAGCTTCGCGGCCACCGGGGGGGAGACCCAGTACTTC,TRBJ2-5,TRBV5-1,TRBD2,-
CASSIPRTSGRNEQFF,TGTGCCAGTAGTATCCCCCGGACTAGCGGGAGGAATGAGCAGTTCTTC,TRBJ2-1,TRBV19,TRBD2,-
CASSQIDSHGEQYF,TGCGCCAGCAGCCAAATTGACTCCCACGGCGAGCAGTACTTC,TRBJ2-7,TRBV4-1,-,-
CASSYSSGGGTYTQYF,TGTGCCAGCAGTTACTCCTCCGGCGGGGGAACTTATACGCAGTATTTT,TRBJ2-3,TRBV6-5,TRBD2,-
CASSSGTEHTGELFF,TGTGCCAGCAGTTCCGGGACAGAGCACACCGGGGAGCTGTTTTTT,TRBJ2-2,TRBV27,TRBD1,-
CASSFIQGAAGETQYF,TGTGCCAGCAGCTTTATCCAGGGGGCGGCGGGAGAGACCCAGTACTTC,TRBJ2-5,TRBV5-6,TRBD1,-
CASSLIASAVNEQFF,TGTGCCAGCAGCTTGATAGCCAGCGCAGTTAATGAGCAGTTCTTC,TRBJ2-1,TRBV5-4,-,-
CATSRGQVNTGELFF,TGTGCCACCAGCAGAGGACAGGTTAACACCGGGGAGCTGTTTTTT,TRBJ2-2,TRBV15,-,-
CASSPGGAEQFF,TGTGCCAGCAGTCCCGGCGGGGCTGAGCAGTTCTTC,TRBJ2-1,TRBV27,-,-
CASSPGLARSYNEQFF,TGTGCCAGCAGCCCCGGACTAGCGCGCTCCTACAATGAGCAGTTCTTC,TRBJ2-1,TRBV6-6,TRBD2,many